This T cell receptor (beta chain) was observed in a study of T-cell reconstitution after alpha-beta-depleted transplantation in children. There are a few counts of this clonotype. A TCRbeta library incorporating unique molecular identifiers was prepared. TCRdb used MiXCR to reprocess the PCR reads, holding one entry per CDR3 protein. The table shows 490,000 or so distinct CDR3 sequences, with around 12% occurring only once. The CDR3 has 16 residues. V was clipped by 5 bases and J by 2 bases; unmatched bases: 9. The germline V gene has CDR1 SNHLY and CDR2 FYNNEI. This clonotype originated in a human donor who donated a stem cell graft to a child with combined immunodeficiency. The chain is built from TRBV2 and TRBJ2-3; TRBD2 agrees at 8 bases. Specimen: PBMCs from the stem cell graft donor, collected from the stem cell graft. In DNA form, the CDR3 reads TGTGCCAGCAGTTATACGGCGGGGGGTTCCACAGATACGCAGTATTTT. Its translation: CASSYTAGGSTDTQYF.